This TCR beta chain derives from a study of PD-1 blockade in classical Hodgkin lymphoma. Overall study context: Treatment was intravenous nivolumab, 3 mg/kg every 2 weeks, until progression.

CDR3 size: 10 residues. Germline lookup yields CDR1 SQVTM and CDR2 ANQGSEA. V was clipped by 8 bases and J by 5 bases, with 9 bases between them. Each patient relapsed following autologous stem cell transplantation, and prior brentuximab vedotin exposure differed. Details on this clone: As yet, its antigen is unknown.

Using immunoSEQ multiplex PCR, the repertoire was profiled, and TCRdb retains in-frame clones only, with some absent. The sample contains approximately 90,000 clones, about 90% of which appear only once. Findings and caveats of the study: Newly diagnosed patients reportedly trailed healthy donors in baseline TCR diversity. Diversity similar to that of newly diagnosed patients was seen at baseline in complete responders.

The material sequenced was peripheral blood mononuclear cells (PBMCs), taken before the second cycle of nivolumab. The J gene is TRBJ2-5, the V gene TRBV29-1, with D possibly being TRBD2 (5 bases). The receptor was derived from a human donor with classical Hodgkin lymphoma. The chain's CDR3 is CSTGMETQYF. CDR3 nucleotides: TGCAGCACGGGAATGGAGACCCAGTACTTC.